The 2 T cell receptor beta chains reported below all come from one sample, sequenced in a study of CD8 T cells in ankylosing spondylitis. TCRdb re-analysed the 5' RACE reads in MiXCR, keeping a single row per CDR3 protein. There are 350,000 to 450,000 distinct CDR3 sequences in the sample; 20% to 25% occur only once, and about an eighth lies in the top ten. The sequencing input was blood, either unsorted or a sorted T cell fraction (not recorded which). The receptors shown here come from a male donor with ankylosing spondylitis or in good health (not recorded which).

CDR3 sequence reads: CASRHPRDRVTGELFF. The CDR3 DNA sequence: TGTGCCAGCAGACATCCACGGGACAGGGTCACCGGGGAGCTGTTTTTT. The V gene is TRBV11-2, the J gene TRBJ2-2, with 9 positions matching TRBD1. The CDR3 is 16 amino acids. V was pared by 6 bases and J by 4 bases, with 9 bases of the junction left unmatched. Germline V gene sequence: CDR1 SGHAT, CDR2 FQNNGV.

The sample holds a few counts of this clonotype. This chain uses TRBV6-5 with TRBJ2-7, with D perhaps TRBD1 or TRBD2 (6 bases each). CDR1 and CDR2 (germline): MNHEY, SVGAGI. V gave up 1 base and J gave up 6 bases, with 16 bases separating them. The CDR3 consists of 15 residues. CDR3 in amino acids: CASSYLTGAGREQYF. CDR3 in DNA: TGTGCCAGCAGTTACTTAACGGGGGCGGGGCGCGAGCAGTACTTC.